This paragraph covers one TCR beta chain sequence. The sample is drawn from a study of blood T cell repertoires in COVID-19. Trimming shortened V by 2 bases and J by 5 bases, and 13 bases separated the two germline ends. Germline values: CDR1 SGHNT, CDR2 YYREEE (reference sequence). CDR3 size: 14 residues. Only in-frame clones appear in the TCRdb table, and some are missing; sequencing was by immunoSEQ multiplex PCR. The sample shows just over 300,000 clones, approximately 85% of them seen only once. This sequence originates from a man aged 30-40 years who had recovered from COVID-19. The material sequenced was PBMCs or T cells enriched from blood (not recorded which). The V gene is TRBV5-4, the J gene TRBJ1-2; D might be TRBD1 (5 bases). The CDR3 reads CASSLSGTAYGYTF. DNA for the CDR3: TGTGCCAGCAGCTTATCCGGGACTGCTTATGGCTACACCTTC.